The rows below give T cell receptor beta chains drawn from one sample of a study of cytomegalovirus exposure and HLA in healthy donors. TCRdb keeps only in-frame clones here, not all; method: immunoSEQ multiplex PCR. Of around 100,000 clones in the sample, around two thirds were seen once. The specimen was PBMCs. Source of these receptors: a man aged 25-45 years in good health and CMV-seropositive. Both conserved end residues are part of each CDR3. The D gene is left open where the match is weak. Not all rows give a size; the values are once, few, many and, for expanded clones, a class.

TRBV6-5	NA	TRBJ1-2	NA	CASRALGGYGYTF	TGTGCCAGCCGGGCCCTTGGAGGGTATGGCTACACCTTC
TRBV5-1	NA	TRBJ1-6	NA	CASSLDKSNSPLHF	TGCGCCAGCAGCCTAGATAAATCTAATTCACCCCTCCACTTT
TRBV19	NA	TRBJ1-6	NA	CASSRDRLGNSPLHF	TGTGCCAGTAGTAGAGATCGACTTGGGAATTCACCCCTCCACTTT
TRBV2	NA	TRBJ2-7	NA	CASSEGETYEQYF	TGTGCCAGCAGTGAGGGCGAAACCTACGAGCAGTACTTC
TRBV7-2	NA	TRBJ2-3	NA	CASSLERLDTQYF	TGTGCCAGCAGCTTAGAACGGTTAGATACGCAGTATTTT
TRBV5-1	NA	TRBJ2-1	TRBD2	CASRFRASGYNEQFF	TGCGCCAGCCGCTTTCGTGCTAGCGGGTACAATGAGCAGTTCTTC
TRBV30	NA	TRBJ2-2	NA	CAWSVAVLTGELFF	TGTGCCTGGAGTGTCGCAGTCCTCACCGGGGAGCTGTTTTTT
TRBV5-1	NA	TRBJ2-7	NA	CASSPLTGNYEQYF	TGCGCCAGCAGCCCCTTGACAGGAAACTACGAGCAGTACTTC
TRBV10-3	NA	TRBJ2-3	NA	CAISDEVDTQYF	TGTGCCATCAGTGATGAGGTAGATACGCAGTATTTT
TRBV7-9	NA	TRBJ1-2	NA	CASSLLDYYGYTF	TGTGCCAGCAGCTTATTGGACTACTATGGCTACACCTTC
TRBV19	few	TRBJ1-5	NA	CASSIQAGHNQPQHF	TGTGCCAGTAGTATTCAGGCAGGCCATAATCAGCCCCAGCATTTT
TRBV28	NA	TRBJ1-1	NA	CASSLFSYENTEAFF	TGTGCCAGCAGTTTATTCAGTTACGAGAACACTGAAGCTTTCTTT
TRBV21-1	NA	TRBJ2-1	NA	CASTPSHSGSKPEQFF	TGTGCCAGCACCCCTTCCCATAGCGGGTCCAAACCTGAGCAGTTCTTC
TRBV5-1	NA	TRBJ1-1	NA	CASSLQEDTEAFF	TGCGCCAGCAGCTTGCAGGAGGACACTGAAGCTTTCTTT
TRBV21-1	few	TRBJ1-2	NA	CASSTQGVYGYTF	TGTGCCAGCAGCACACAGGGTGTCTATGGCTACACCTTC
TRBV11-2	NA	TRBJ1-1	NA	CASSLQASFEAFF	TGTGCCAGCAGCTTGCAGGCAAGCTTTGAAGCTTTCTTT
TRBV6-5	NA	TRBJ2-7	NA	CASSYGGYPYEQYF	TGTGCCAGCAGTTACGGAGGATACCCCTACGAGCAGTACTTC
TRBV6-1	NA	TRBJ1-2	NA	CATAINYGYTF	TGTGCCACCGCTATAAACTATGGCTACACCTTC
TRBV19	few	TRBJ1-5	NA	CASSTHRASNQPQHF	TGTGCCAGTAGTACCCACAGGGCTAGCAATCAGCCCCAGCATTTT
TRBV5-1	NA	TRBJ2-3	NA	CASSRGSSSTDTQYF	TGCGCCAGCAGTAGGGGTTCCTCTAGCACAGATACGCAGTATTTT
TRBV5-4	NA	TRBJ2-2	TRBD2	CASSPSSGGGTGELFF	TGTGCCAGCAGCCCTTCTAGCGGGGGGGGCACCGGGGAGCTGTTTTTT
TRBV7-3	few	TRBJ2-3	NA	CASSLSAPGDTQYF	TGTGCCAGCAGCTTATCAGCGCCCGGGGATACGCAGTATTTT
TRBV7-9	NA	TRBJ1-1	NA	CASSADITEAFF	TGTGCCAGCAGCGCGGACATCACTGAAGCTTTCTTT
TRBV7-3	NA	TRBJ2-2	NA	CASSLIGAGELFF	TGTGCCAGCAGCTTAATTGGAGCCGGGGAGCTGTTTTTT
TRBV10-3	NA	TRBJ2-1	TRBD1	CAISADRDSNEQFF	TGTGCCATCAGTGCTGACAGGGACAGCAATGAGCAGTTCTTC
TRBV18	few	TRBJ2-3	NA	CASSPATDTQYF	TGTGCCAGCTCACCGGCCACAGATACGCAGTATTTT
TRBV5-1	few	TRBJ2-5	TRBD1	CASSLTGGSETQYF	TGCGCCAGCAGCCTCACAGGGGGATCGGAGACCCAGTACTTC
TRBV6-6	few	TRBJ1-1	NA	CASSWGTTSGTEAFF	TGTGCCAGCAGTTGGGGGACAACCTCGGGGACTGAAGCTTTCTTT
TRBV21-1	medium-sized	TRBJ1-2	NA	CASQSNPNYGYTF	TGTGCCAGCCAGTCAAACCCTAACTATGGCTACACCTTC
TRBV5-1	NA	TRBJ2-7	TRBD1	CASSLGTGFYEQYF	TGCGCCAGCAGCTTGGGGACAGGGTTTTACGAGCAGTACTTC
TRBV19	NA	TRBJ2-7	NA	CASSGDISYKQYF	TGTGCCAGTAGTGGGGACATTTCCTACAAGCAGTACTTC
TRBV5-1	NA	TRBJ1-2	NA	CASSLDVLMGYTF	TGCGCCAGCAGCTTGGACGTACTGATGGGCTACACCTTC
TRBV21-1	NA	TRBJ1-4	NA	CASSKGQANEKLFF	TGTGCCAGCAGCAAAGGACAGGCTAATGAAAAACTGTTTTTT
TRBV27	few	TRBJ1-3	NA	CASSLPLGGGLCRISGNTIYF	TGTGCCAGCAGTTTACCCCTCGGGGGGGGGCTTTGTAGAATATCTGGAAACACCATATATTTT
TRBV7-2	NA	TRBJ1-4	NA	CASSLKVRATNEKLFF	TGTGCCAGCAGCTTAAAAGTGCGGGCGACTAATGAAAAACTGTTTTTT
TRBV6-5	NA	TRBJ1-5	NA	CASSYSRGGAEQPQHF	TGTGCCAGCAGTTACTCGAGGGGGGGAGCAGAGCAGCCCCAGCATTTT